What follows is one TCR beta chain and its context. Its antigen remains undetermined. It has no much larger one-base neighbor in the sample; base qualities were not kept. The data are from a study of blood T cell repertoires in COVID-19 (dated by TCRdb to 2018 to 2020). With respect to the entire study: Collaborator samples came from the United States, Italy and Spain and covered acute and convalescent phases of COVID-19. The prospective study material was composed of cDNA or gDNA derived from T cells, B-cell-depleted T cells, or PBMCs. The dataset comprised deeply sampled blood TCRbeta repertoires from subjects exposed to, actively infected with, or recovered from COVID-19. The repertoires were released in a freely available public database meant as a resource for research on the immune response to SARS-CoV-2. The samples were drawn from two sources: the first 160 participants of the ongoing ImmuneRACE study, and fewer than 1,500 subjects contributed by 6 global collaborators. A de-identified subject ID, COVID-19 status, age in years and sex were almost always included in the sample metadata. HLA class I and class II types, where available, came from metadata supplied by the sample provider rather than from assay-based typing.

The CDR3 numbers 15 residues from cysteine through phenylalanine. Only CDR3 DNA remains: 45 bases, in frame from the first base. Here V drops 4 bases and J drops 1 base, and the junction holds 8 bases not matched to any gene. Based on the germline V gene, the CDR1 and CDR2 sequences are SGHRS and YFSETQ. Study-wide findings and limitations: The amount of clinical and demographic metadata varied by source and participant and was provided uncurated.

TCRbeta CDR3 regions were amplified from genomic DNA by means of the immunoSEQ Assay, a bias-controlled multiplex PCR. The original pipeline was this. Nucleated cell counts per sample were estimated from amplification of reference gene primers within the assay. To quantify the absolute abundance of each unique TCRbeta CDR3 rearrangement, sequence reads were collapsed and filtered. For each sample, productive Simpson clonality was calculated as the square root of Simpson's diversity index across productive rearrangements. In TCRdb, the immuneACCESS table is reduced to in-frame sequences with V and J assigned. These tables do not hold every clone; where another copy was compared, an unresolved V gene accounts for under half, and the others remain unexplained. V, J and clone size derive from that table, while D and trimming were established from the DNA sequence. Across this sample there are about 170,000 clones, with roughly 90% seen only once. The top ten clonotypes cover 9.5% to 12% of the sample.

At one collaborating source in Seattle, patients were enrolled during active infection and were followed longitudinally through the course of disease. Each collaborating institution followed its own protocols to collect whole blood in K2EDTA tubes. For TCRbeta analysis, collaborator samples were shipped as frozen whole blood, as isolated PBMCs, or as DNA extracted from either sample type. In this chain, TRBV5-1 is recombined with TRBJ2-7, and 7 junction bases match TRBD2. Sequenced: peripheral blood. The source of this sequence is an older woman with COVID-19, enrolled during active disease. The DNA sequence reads TGCGCCAGCAGCCCCGCGATACTAGCGTCCTACGAGCAGTACTTC. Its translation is CASSPAILASYEQYF.